The 3 T cell receptor beta chains below come from one sample, sequenced in a study of CD8+ T cells in alopecia areata. Extracted RNA was reverse transcribed into cDNA, the sequencing template. Repertoires were generated with immunoSEQ multiplex PCR, while TCRdb's copy carries only in-frame clones and drops some. The table lists about 120,000 clones, under 60% of them singletons. Stated treatment: oral pan-JAK inhibitor, 5-10 mg twice daily. Material: CD8+ T cells sorted from blood, obtained at week 24, from a patient treated with tofacitinib. Receptor source: a human donor with alopecia areata.

The sample holds a few counts of this clone. The gene calls are TRBV7-8 and TRBJ2-3; 7 bases are a match to TRBD2. V lost 0 bases and J lost 6; bases outside the gene matches: 6. Germline V gene lookup returns CDR1 SGHVS and CDR2 FQNEAQ. This CDR3 is built from 15 residues. The DNA for the CDR3 is TGTGCCAGCAGCTTAGCGGGGGGGAGTGGGGATACGCAGTATTTT. It specifies CASSLAGGSGDTQYF.

CDR3 sequence: CASSVWVNTEAFF. The CDR3 nucleotides read TGTGCCAGCAGCGTATGGGTGAACACTGAAGCTTTCTTT. The chain carries TRBV9 and TRBJ1-1; D call uncertain. This CDR3 region has 13 residues. CDR1 is SGDLS, CDR2 YYNGEE, per germline. V shed 1 base and J shed 0 bases, with 4 bases lying between them.

The V call is TRBV27, the J call TRBJ2-3; D is possibly TRBD1 (6 bases). The CDR3 has 15 amino acids. From germline, CDR1 is MNHEY and CDR2 SMNVEV (reference sequence). Trimming pared 8 bases from V and 0 bases from J, leaving 15 bases between. The DNA for the CDR3 is TGTGCCAGCTCAGGGGTCCGCACTAGCACAGATACGCAGTATTTT. Its protein is CASSGVRTSTDTQYF.